This TCR beta chain was documented in a study of T cells in Graves' hyperthyroidism and ophthalmopathy. RNA transcripts yielded amplified TCR beta CDR3 regions. First-round RT-PCR targeting the TCR CDR3 was performed with the HTBI primer set. TCRdb re-analysed the multiplex PCR reads in MiXCR, keeping a single row per CDR3 protein. The sample includes about 600,000 distinct CDR3 sequences, approximately 15% seen only once; the top ten take roughly 7%. The CDR3 has 11 amino acids. Per germline, CDR1 MNHEY and CDR2 SVGEGT. The germline V and J ends were trimmed by 0 bases and 13 bases, with 9 bases remaining between them. Duration under 3 months, a NOSPECS grade of at least 4, and a Clinical Activity Score of at least 3 characterized the ophthalmopathy patients. Uncontrolled infection, other autoimmune disease, pregnancy or lactation disqualified patients from enrolment.

The sequence was collected from a woman between 18 and 29 years old with Graves' ophthalmopathy. The sequencing input was blood. The gene calls are TRBV6-2 or TRBV6-3 and TRBJ2-5, with D hard to call. In nucleotides, the CDR3 is TGTGCCAGCAGTTACTCGAAAGCTTCGTACTTC. Translation gives CASSYSKASYF.